A single sample is the source of the 13 T cell receptor beta chains below, sequenced in a study of response to subunit inactivated influenza vaccine. TCRdb reprocessed the RT-PCR reads via MiXCR and lists one record per CDR3 protein. This table holds hundreds of thousands of distinct CDR3 sequences, less than 20% found once. The sequences come from PBMCs from blood, collected roughly 5 days after vaccination. All receptors come from a man over 45 who received an inactivated influenza vaccine.

This chain connects TRBV12-3 or TRBV12-4 to TRBJ1-6; D is ambiguous. The CDR3 runs 15 residues. The V gene lost 2 bases and the J gene lost 10 bases, with 15 bases spanning the gap. The CDR3: CASSLMSPSESPLHF. The CDR3 DNA is TGTGCCAGCAGTTTAATGTCCCCTTCTGAATCACCCCTCCACTTT.

In this sample, this clonotype turned up many times. This chain links TRBV10-3 with TRBJ2-7; 13 nucleotides match TRBD2. Trimming at V came to 6 bases and at J to 2 bases, leaving 10 bases not matched to a gene. The CDR3 sequence is 17 residues long. Germline V gene data show CDR1 as ENHRY and CDR2 as SYGVKD. The CDR3 protein is CAISLGRGLAGTYEQYF. The CDR3 nucleotides read TGTGCCATCAGCCTCGGCCGGGGACTAGCGGGAACCTACGAGCAGTACTTC.

This clonotype was counted only a few times. The chain links TRBV5-1 to TRBJ1-1; TRBD1 matches 7 bases. The trim removed 7 bases at V and 1 base at J, leaving 7 bases unmatched. Germline V gives CDR1 SGHRS, CDR2 YFSETQ. This CDR3 comprises 14 residues. The CDR3 protein is CASRNRGRNTEAFF. The CDR3 region has the DNA TGCGCCAGCCGTAACAGGGGACGGAACACTGAAGCTTTCTTT.

This chain joins TRBV29-1 and TRBJ1-1; the match to TRBD1 covers 7 bases. This CDR3 region has 13 residues. Trimming removed 4 bases from V and 3 bases from J; junction bases left unmatched: 5. Germline loops: CDR1 SQVTM, CDR2 ANQGSEA. The CDR3 sequence: CSVASGGDTEAFF. CDR3 nucleotides: TGCAGCGTTGCGTCAGGGGGGGACACTGAAGCTTTCTTT.

This clonotype came up a few times. The chain carries TRBV24-1 and TRBJ2-1, with 8 nucleotides matching TRBD2. V dropped 6 bases and J dropped 0; count of bases not matched to a gene: 9. This CDR3 comprises 17 residues. Germline V gene lookup returns CDR1 KGHDR and CDR2 SFDVKD. In DNA, the CDR3 is TGTGCCACCAGTAAGAATTCAGGGACTAGCTCCTACAATGAGCAGTTCTTC. Translation gives CATSKNSGTSSYNEQFF.

The chain links TRBV29-1 to TRBJ2-2; D ambiguous. CDR1 is SQVTM, CDR2 ANQGSEA, per germline. The CDR3 consists of 21 residues. V lost 2 bases to trimming and J lost 0 bases, with 28 bases between them. CDR3: CSVEHSSRPPVPLANTGELFF. The CDR3 DNA reads as TGCAGCGTTGAACACTCTTCCCGGCCACCCGTTCCCCTCGCGAACACCGGGGAGCTGTTTTTT.

The chain links TRBV7-2 to TRBJ1-1; D is uncertain. Germline values: CDR1 SGHTA, CDR2 FQGNSA. The CDR3 totals 14 residues. V lost 5 bases, J lost 8 bases, and 18 bases lay in between. Here the CDR3 DNA reads TGTGCCAGCAGCCCCAAGGAGGGTGGCAGAGAAGCTTTCTTT. Amino acid sequence: CASSPKEGGREAFF.

Turning to this clonotype: The junction departs from germline at one end; a sequencing error may be responsible. This chain joins TRBV5-6 and TRBJ2-5; TRBD2 agrees at 14 bases. Germline V CDR1 and CDR2: SGHDT, YYEEEE. The CDR3 covers 12 residues. Here the CDR3 DNA reads TGTGCCAGCAGCTTGAGACTAGCGGGAGGGAACTTC. Its translation is CASSLRLAGGNF.

The chain employs TRBV7-2 and TRBJ1-2, with TRBD1 matching over 8 bases. The germline CDR1 and CDR2 sequences are SGHTA and FQGNSA. V lost 1 base to trimming and J lost 5 bases; unmatched junction nucleotides: 6. The CDR3 is 15 amino acids. The CDR3 nucleotides read TGTGCCAGCAGCTTAGTTGTGACAGGGGAATATGGCTACACCTTC. It yields the protein CASSLVVTGEYGYTF.

The table lists this clonotype with a few counts. This chain links TRBV14 with TRBJ2-7; perhaps TRBD2 as D (6 bases). The V gene's germline CDR1 is SGHDN and CDR2 FVKESK. V lost 1 base and J 2 bases, leaving 12 bases between the germline ends. The CDR3 covers 15 residues. CDR3 coding DNA: TGTGCCAGCAGCCAAGTGTTTCGGGGGACCTACGAGCAGTACTTC. It specifies CASSQVFRGTYEQYF.

In DNA form, the CDR3 reads TGTGCCAGCAGCCTACTGGCCGGGGGACAGGGAGTAGATACGCAGTATTTT. Residues: CASSLLAGGQGVDTQYF. The chain employs TRBV7-9 and TRBJ2-3; 9 bases fit TRBD1. CDR3 length equals 17 residues. Trimming removed 5 bases from V and 5 bases from J; junction bases left unmatched: 14. CDR1 SEHNR and CDR2 FQNEAQ come from the germline V gene (reference sequence).

The chain is built from TRBV11-2 and TRBJ2-2; D not resolved. The CDR3 has 15 residues. Germline V gives CDR1 SGHAT, CDR2 FQNNGV. Trimming stripped 5 bases from V and 1 base from J, with 11 bases between. This CDR3 is CASSPGLRNTGELFF. The DNA for the CDR3 is TGTGCCAGCAGCCCGGGCCTAAGGAACACCGGGGAGCTGTTTTTT.

This clonotype turned up a few times. V usage is TRBV20-1 and J usage is TRBJ2-3; possible D gene TRBD2, 5 bases. V lost 0 bases and J 2 bases, leaving 21 bases between the germline ends. CDR1 and CDR2 from the germline V gene are DFQATT and SNEGSKA (reference sequence). This CDR3 has 18 amino acids. The CDR3 region is CSARDQLAQALLTDTQYF. The CDR3 DNA follows: TGCAGTGCTAGAGATCAGCTAGCACAAGCCCTCCTCACAGATACGCAGTATTTT.